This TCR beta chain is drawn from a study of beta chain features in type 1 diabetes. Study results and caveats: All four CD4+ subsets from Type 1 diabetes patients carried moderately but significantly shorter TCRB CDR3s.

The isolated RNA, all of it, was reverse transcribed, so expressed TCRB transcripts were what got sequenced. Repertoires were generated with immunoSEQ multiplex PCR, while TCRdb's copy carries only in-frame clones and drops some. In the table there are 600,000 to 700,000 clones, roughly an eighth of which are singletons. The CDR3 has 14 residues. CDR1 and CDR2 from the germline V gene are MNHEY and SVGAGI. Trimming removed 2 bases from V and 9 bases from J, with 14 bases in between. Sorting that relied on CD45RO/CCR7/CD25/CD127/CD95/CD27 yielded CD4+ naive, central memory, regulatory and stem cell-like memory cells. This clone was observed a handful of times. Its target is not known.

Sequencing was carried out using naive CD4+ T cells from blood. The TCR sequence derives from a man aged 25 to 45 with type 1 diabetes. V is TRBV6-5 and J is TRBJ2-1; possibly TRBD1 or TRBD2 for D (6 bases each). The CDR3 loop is CASSYPGQRAEQFF. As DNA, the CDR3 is TGTGCCAGCAGTTACCCTGGACAGCGGGCTGAGCAGTTCTTC.